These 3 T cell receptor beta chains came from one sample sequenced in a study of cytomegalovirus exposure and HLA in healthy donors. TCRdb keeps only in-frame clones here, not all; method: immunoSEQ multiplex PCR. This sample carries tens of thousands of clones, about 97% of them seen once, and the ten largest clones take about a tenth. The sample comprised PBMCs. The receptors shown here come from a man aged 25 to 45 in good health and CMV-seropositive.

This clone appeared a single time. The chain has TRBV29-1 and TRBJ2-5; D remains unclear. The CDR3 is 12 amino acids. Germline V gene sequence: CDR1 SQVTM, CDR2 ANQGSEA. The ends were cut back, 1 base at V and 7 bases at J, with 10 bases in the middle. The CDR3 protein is CSVEGEVATQYF. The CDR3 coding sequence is TGCAGCGTTGAAGGAGAGGTCGCGACCCAGTACTTC.

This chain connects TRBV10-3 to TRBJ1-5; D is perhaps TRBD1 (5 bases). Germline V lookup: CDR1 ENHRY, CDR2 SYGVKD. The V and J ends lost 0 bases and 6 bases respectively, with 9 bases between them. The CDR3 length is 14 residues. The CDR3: CAISESQGSQPQHF. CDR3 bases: TGTGCCATCAGTGAGTCGCAGGGAAGTCAGCCCCAGCATTTT.

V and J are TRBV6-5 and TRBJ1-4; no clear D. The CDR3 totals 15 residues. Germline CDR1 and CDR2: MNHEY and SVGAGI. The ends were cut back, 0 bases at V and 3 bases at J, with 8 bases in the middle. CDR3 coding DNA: TGTGCCAGCAGTTACTCGACATTGGCTAATGAAAAACTGTTTTTT. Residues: CASSYSTLANEKLFF.